This T cell receptor (beta chain) was observed in a study of shared clonotypes between healthy human individuals. Across the whole study: Every donor yielded three CD4 naive, three CD4 memory, two CD8 naive and one CD8 memory plate. Points from the study as a whole: Larger estimated richness was generally recorded for naive subsets relative to memory subsets.

The CDR3 is 20 amino acids. Deletions cut 0 bases from V and 0 bases from J, with 23 bases between. Germline V gene lookup returns CDR1 SGHRS and CDR2 YFSETQ. Each sorted subset replicate got 200 ng genomic DNA, 30,000 or so genomes. Assay: immunoSEQ multiplex PCR; the TCRdb copy retains only in-frame clones and omits some. Of 2,500,000 or so clones listed, around 92% are singletons. Naive CD45RA+ and memory CD45RA-negative subsets were split from CD4+ cells. This clone has just one count. What it recognizes is unknown. Source material: naive CD4+ T cells from PBMCs. Sample subset: CD45RA+ positively selected. The receptor was derived from a man aged 18 to 30 in good health. Some clones in this sample may be carry-over from other donors' samples. The chain has TRBV5-1 and TRBJ2-3, with D possibly being TRBD2 (6 bases). In DNA form, the CDR3 reads TGCGCCAGCAGCTTGGGGGGCAGCGGGCCCAGACTCTCAAGCACAGATACGCAGTATTTT. This sequence encodes CASSLGGSGPRLSSTDTQYF.